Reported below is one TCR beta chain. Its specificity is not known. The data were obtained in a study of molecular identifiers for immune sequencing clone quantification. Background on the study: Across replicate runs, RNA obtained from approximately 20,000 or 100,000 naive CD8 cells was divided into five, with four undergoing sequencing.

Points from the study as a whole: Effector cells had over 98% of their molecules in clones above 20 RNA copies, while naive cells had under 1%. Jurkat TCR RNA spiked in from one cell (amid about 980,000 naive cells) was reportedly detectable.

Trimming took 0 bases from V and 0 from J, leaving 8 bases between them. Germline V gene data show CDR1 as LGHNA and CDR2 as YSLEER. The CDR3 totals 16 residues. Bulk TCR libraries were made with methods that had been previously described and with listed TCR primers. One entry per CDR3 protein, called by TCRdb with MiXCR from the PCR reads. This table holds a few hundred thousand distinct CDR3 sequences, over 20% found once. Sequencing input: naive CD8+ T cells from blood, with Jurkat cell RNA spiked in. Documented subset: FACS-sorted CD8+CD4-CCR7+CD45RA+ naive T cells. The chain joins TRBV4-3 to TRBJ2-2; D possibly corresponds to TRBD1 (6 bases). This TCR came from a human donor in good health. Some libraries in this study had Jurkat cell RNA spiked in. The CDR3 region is CASSQDEGANTGELFF. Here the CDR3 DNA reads TGCGCCAGCAGCCAAGACGAGGGGGCGAACACCGGGGAGCTGTTTTTT.